Following are 10 T cell receptor beta chains from one sample sequenced in a study of graft-versus-host responses after intestinal transplantation. Assay: immunoSEQ multiplex PCR; the TCRdb copy retains only in-frame clones and omits some. This sample has over 60,000 clones, with about nine tenths found just once. Tissue processing of the graft released intraepithelial and lamina propria lymphocytes from it. The source was ileum tissue, collected 357 days after transplant. These receptors were taken from a human patient who received an intestinal transplant, so some T cells may come from the graft donor.

This clone was observed a handful of times. The chain couples TRBV5-6 to TRBJ2-2; weak D call: TRBD1 (5 bases). This CDR3 region has 12 residues. Per the germline V gene, CDR1 is SGHDT and CDR2 is YYEEEE. The V and J ends lost 6 bases and 8 bases respectively, with 11 bases between them. CDR3 loop: CASTRAPGELFF. CDR3 sequence (DNA): TGTGCCAGCACCAGGGCACCTGGGGAGCTGTTTTTT. Drawing the rest from reference TRBV5-6 and TRBJ2-2, the complete variable domain is DAGVTQSPTHLIKTRGQQVTLRCSPKSGHDTVSWYQQALGQGPQFIFQYYEEEERQRGNFPDRFSGHQFPNYSSELNVNALLLGDSALYLCASTRAPGELFFGEGSRLTVL.

The chain uses TRBV20-1 and TRBJ2-1; 10 bases map to TRBD2. The germline CDR1 and CDR2 sequences are DFQATT and SNEGSKA (reference sequence). The CDR3 extends over 10 amino acids. Trimming took 4 bases from V and 12 from J; bases not matched to a gene: 0. The CDR3: CSATSGGQFF. The CDR3 DNA reads TGCAGTGCTACTAGCGGGGGGCAGTTCTTC.

This clone was seen a handful of times. The DNA is omitted, as the CDR3 cannot be located on it reliably, and the CDR3 follows TCRdb's listing. V is TRBV5-6 and J is TRBJ2-1; TRBD2 reflects the table's D call only, with no check against the DNA. The CDR3 is 16 residues long, ends included. Per the germline V gene, CDR1 is SGHDT and CDR2 is YYEEEE. CDR3 sequence: CASSSSSSGKGGEQFF.

CDR3 coding DNA: TGTGCCAGCAGTTACTCCCACGTCTCTGGGGGAGGCTACACCTTC. Protein: CASSYSHVSGGGYTF. V gene TRBV6-5 combines with J gene TRBJ1-2; the D gene is possibly TRBD1 (5 bases). Deletions cut 0 bases from V and 8 bases from J, with 16 bases between. The length of the CDR3 is 15 residues. The germline V gene has CDR1 MNHEY and CDR2 SVGAGI.

This clone has only a few counts. V and J are TRBV18 and TRBJ2-7; the D call may be TRBD1 or TRBD2 (5 bases each). The V end lost 4 bases, the J end lost 0 bases, and 13 bases lay between the germline ends. Germline CDR1 is KGHSH and CDR2 is LQKENI. The CDR3 covers 15 residues. The CDR3 DNA follows: TGTGCCAGCTCACACCGGGACGGCTACTCCTACGAGCAGTACTTC. This sequence encodes CASSHRDGYSYEQYF.

The J gene is TRBJ1-1, the V gene TRBV18, with D maybe TRBD1 (6 bases). CDR1 is KGHSH and CDR2 is LQKENI in the germline V gene. V dropped 0 bases and J dropped 1 base, with 9 bases sitting between them. The CDR3 extends over 15 amino acids. The chain's CDR3 is CASSPPDRPNTEAFF. CDR3 nucleotides: TGTGCCAGCTCACCACCGGACAGACCGAACACTGAAGCTTTCTTT.

The table lists this clone with a count of one. This sequence joins TRBV11-2 and TRBJ2-5, with TRBD1 matching over 7 bases. TRBJ2-7 explains the end of the DNA better; the J call may be wrong. This CDR3 contains 15 residues. Germline V CDR1 and CDR2: SGHAT, FQNNGV. The CDR3 DNA follows: TGTGCCAGCAGCTTAGATCTCGGGACAGTTTACGAGCAGTACTTC. It yields the protein CASSLDLGTVYEQYF.

V is TRBV9 and J is TRBJ2-1, with D perhaps being TRBD1 or TRBD2 (5 bases each). There are 15 residues in the CDR3. V was clipped by 1 base and J by 5 bases, with 13 bases between them. Germline V gene data show CDR1 as SGDLS and CDR2 as YYNGEE. The CDR3 DNA is TGTGCCAGCAGCGTACAGGTGGGGGTACACAATGAGCAGTTCTTC. As protein: CASSVQVGVHNEQFF.

This chain joins TRBV4-1 and TRBJ2-1, with 10 positions matching TRBD2. Germline lookup yields CDR1 MGHRA and CDR2 YSYEKL. There are 16 residues in the CDR3. The junction had 13 bases not matched to a gene; V was cut back by 3 bases and J by 11 bases. CDR3 DNA sequence: TGCGCCAGCAGCCACTCTACTAGCGGGGCGGGCGAAAAGCAGTTCTTC. It specifies CASSHSTSGAGEKQFF.

The V gene is TRBV5-5, the J gene TRBJ1-2; D unclear. The CDR3 is 14 residues long. V was clipped by 4 bases and J by 4 bases, with 14 bases between them. Germline V gene lookup returns CDR1 SGHKS and CDR2 YYEKEE (reference sequence). DNA for the CDR3: TGTGCCAGCAGCCGAGCAGTTACCAGCTATGGCTACACCTTC. Its translation is CASSRAVTSYGYTF.